Following are 30 T cell receptor beta chains from one sample sequenced in a study of post-analysis software for immune sequencing data. General observations from the study: With TRBV5-6, TRBV5-1 and TRBV20-1 included, 5 or 6 TRBV segments were more frequent in patients than in controls.

Unique molecular identifiers featured in each of the TCR beta cDNA libraries. One entry per CDR3 protein results from TCRdb running MiXCR on the PCR reads. Seen here are roughly 730,000 distinct CDR3 sequences, 25% to 30% observed once, and the top ten hold about 0.5%. These receptors have no known antigen. Material for sequencing was blood. These TCRs come from a girl aged 10 to 17 with multiple sclerosis.

This chain joins TRBV7-2 and TRBJ2-1, with D maybe TRBD2 (5 bases). This CDR3 has 17 amino acids. Between the trimmed V and J ends, which lost 4 bases and 9 bases, there was a span of 25 bases. From germline, CDR1 is SGHTA and CDR2 FQGNSA. CDR3 region: CASSSIYGAVTEGEQFF. CDR3 DNA: TGTGCCAGCAGCTCGATTTACGGAGCGGTCACTGAGGGTGAGCAGTTCTTC. The full variable domain, rest sourced from reference TRBV7-2 and TRBJ2-1, is GAGVSQSPSNKVTEKGKDVELRCDPISGHTALYWYRQSLGQGLEFLIYFQGNSAPDKSGLPSDRFSAERTGGSVSTLTIQRTQQEDSAVYLCASSSIYGAVTEGEQFFGPGTRLTVL.

V gene TRBV20-1 combines with J gene TRBJ2-7; D gene ambiguous. Germline V lookup: CDR1 DFQATT, CDR2 SNEGSKA (reference sequence). The CDR3 contains 13 residues. The V and J ends lost 5 bases and 4 bases respectively, with 15 bases between them. The CDR3 protein is CSAPVVASYEQYF. The CDR3 nucleotides are TGCAGTGCTCCGGTAGTGGCTTCTTACGAGCAGTACTTC.

This clonotype was found many times. The CDR3 coding sequence is TGCAGCGTTGAACGCCAGGGGACCCAGTACTTC. Translating gives CSVERQGTQYF. The genes are TRBV29-1 and TRBJ2-5, with TRBD1 as a possible D gene (5 bases). V gave up 2 bases and J gave up 7 bases, with 8 bases separating them. Germline lookup yields CDR1 SQVTM and CDR2 ANQGSEA. The CDR3 extends over 11 amino acids. The complete variable domain, with remaining parts taken from reference TRBV29-1 and TRBJ2-5, reads SAVISQKPSRDICQRGTSLTIQCQVDSQVTMMFWYRQQPGQSLTLIATANQGSEATYESGFVIDKFPISRPNLTFSTLTVSNMSPEDSSIYLCSVERQGTQYFGPGTRLLVL.

The genes are TRBV5-1 and TRBJ2-1; the D gene is possibly TRBD2 (7 bases). The V gene lost 6 bases and the J gene lost 3 bases, with 22 bases spanning the gap. Per the germline V gene, CDR1 is SGHRS and CDR2 is YFSETQ. This CDR3 has 17 amino acids. This CDR3 reads CASNWGGRSNVYNEQFF. The CDR3, as DNA: TGCGCCAGCAACTGGGGGGGCCGGTCTAACGTCTACAATGAGCAGTTCTTC.

The genes are TRBV7-2 and TRBJ1-6; TRBD1 is a possible D gene (5 bases). V was pared by 1 base and J by 7 bases, with 11 bases between. This CDR3 is 15 amino acids long. Germline V gene sequence: CDR1 SGHTA, CDR2 FQGNSA. The CDR3 region is CASSLGRGDNSPLHF. The CDR3 region has the DNA TGTGCCAGCAGCTTAGGACGGGGGGACAATTCACCCCTCCACTTT.

This clonotype was detected a few times. CDR3 amino acids: CASSRPGQGREQFF. Written as DNA, the CDR3 is TGTGCCAGCAGCCGCCCGGGACAGGGCCGTGAGCAGTTCTTC. This sequence joins TRBV28 and TRBJ2-1; 9 bases are a match to TRBD1. Germline-derived CDR1 and CDR2 are MDHEN and SYDVKM. This CDR3 comprises 14 residues. J was trimmed by 9 bases and V by 6 bases; bases with no gene match: 9.

This clonotype was seen a few times. The genes are TRBV28 and TRBJ1-1; 7 bases map to TRBD1. This CDR3 region has 16 residues. The ends lost 6 bases at V and 1 base at J; junction bases unmatched: 11. Germline V gene sequence: CDR1 MDHEN, CDR2 SYDVKM. CDR3 residues: CASSPRTQGWNTEAFF. For the CDR3, the DNA is TGTGCCAGCAGCCCACGTACACAGGGGTGGAACACTGAAGCTTTCTTT.

The V call is TRBV28, the J call TRBJ2-3; tentatively, D is TRBD2 (6 bases). Germline assignment: CDR1 MDHEN and CDR2 SYDVKM. This CDR3 has 15 amino acids. The V end lost 5 bases, the J end lost 6 bases, and 18 bases lay between the germline ends. The CDR3: CASSPKRDSSDTQYF. In DNA form, the CDR3 reads TGTGCCAGCAGTCCGAAAAGGGACTCGAGTGATACGCAGTATTTT. Looking up the rest from reference TRBV28 and TRBJ2-3 gives the full variable domain: DVKVTQSSRYLVKRTGEKVFLECVQDMDHENMFWYRQDPGLGLRLIYFSYDVKMKEKGDIPEGYSVSREKKERFSLILESASTNQTSMYLCASSPKRDSSDTQYFGPGTRLTVL.

In its sample, this clonotype was seen once. The chain recombines TRBV7-9 with TRBJ1-1; D not resolved. Germline CDR1 reads SEHNR; CDR2 reads FQNEAQ (reference sequence). This CDR3 has 14 amino acids. Trimming left V 3 bases short and J 6 bases short, with 14 bases between. The CDR3 here is CASSLTPSQAEAFF. Here the CDR3 DNA reads TGTGCCAGCAGCTTGACGCCTTCGCAGGCTGAAGCTTTCTTT.

This clonotype appeared a few times. The chain is built from TRBV6-6 and TRBJ1-4; D is uncertain. Trimming removed 2 bases at V and 3 bases at J, with 7 bases between. Germline CDR1 reads MNHNY; CDR2 reads SVGAGI (reference sequence). CDR3 length: 14 residues. In nucleotides, the CDR3 is TGTGCCAGCAGTTACGGCTGGGCTAATGAAAAACTGTTTTTT. Protein sequence: CASSYGWANEKLFF.

The chain carries TRBV6-4 and TRBJ1-6; D may be TRBD1 (5 bases). V gave up 5 bases and J gave up 5 bases, with 10 bases separating them. The germline V gene has CDR1 MRHNA and CDR2 SNTAGT. The CDR3 contains 14 residues. The DNA for the CDR3 is TGTGCCAGCAGTCGGGACGGAGATAATTCACCCCTCCACTTT. Residues: CASSRDGDNSPLHF.

V usage is TRBV5-1 and J usage is TRBJ2-7; weak D call: TRBD2 (5 bases). There are 14 residues in the CDR3. CDR1 and CDR2 from the germline V gene are SGHRS and YFSETQ. V lost 2 bases and J lost 3, with 12 bases in between. CDR3 coding DNA: TGCGCCAGCAGCTTTGAAGCGGTGTTCTACGAGCAGTACTTC. Protein sequence: CASSFEAVFYEQYF.

V and J are TRBV7-9 and TRBJ2-3; the D gene is possibly TRBD2 (6 bases). The germline V gene has CDR1 SEHNR and CDR2 FQNEAQ (reference sequence). Trimming removed 5 bases at V and 8 bases at J, with 17 bases between. This CDR3 comprises 14 residues. As DNA, the CDR3 is TGTGCCAGCAGCCCCCCCGGTGTGGGAGGTACGCAGTATTTT. Translated: CASSPPGVGGTQYF.

The J gene is TRBJ2-5, the V gene TRBV4-2, with 8 bases matching TRBD2. This CDR3 contains 18 residues. Germline-derived CDR1 and CDR2 are LGHNA and YNFKEQ. J was trimmed by 5 bases and V by 3 bases; bases with no gene match: 17. In DNA form, the CDR3 reads TGTGCCAGCAGCCAGGGGCCGCTAGACGGGGGGGTTGGTGAGACCCAGTACTTC. The encoded protein is CASSQGPLDGGVGETQYF.

In the case of this clonotype: At one of its ends the junction is not consistent with the germline gene, which may arise from a read error. This chain uses TRBV3-1 with TRBJ2-1, with D unresolved. The CDR3 loop spans 15 amino acids. Germline CDR1 LGHDT, CDR2 YNNKEL (reference sequence). The CDR3 region is CASQSEDTSYNGQFF. The CDR3 DNA sequence: TGTGCCAGCCAATCGGAAGACACCTCCTACAATGGGCAGTTCTTC.

The rearrangement links TRBV12-5 to TRBJ2-1, with 7 bases matching TRBD2. Germline-derived CDR1 and CDR2 are LGHNT and FRNRAP. This CDR3 is built from 18 residues. J gave up 5 bases and V 3 bases, and 16 bases lay outside the gene matches. For the CDR3, the DNA is TGTGCTAGTGGTTTCCAACTCGGGGACTACCATTTAAACAATGAGCAGTTCTTC. Translating it yields CASGFQLGDYHLNNEQFF.

This sequence joins TRBV5-1 and TRBJ2-1; 12 bases agree with TRBD2. The V gene end was trimmed by 3 bases and the J gene end by 2 bases; junction bases not matched to a gene: 9. Germline V gives CDR1 SGHRS, CDR2 YFSETQ. The CDR3 totals 18 residues. CDR3 sequence: CASSYGLAGMATYNEQFF. In DNA, the CDR3 is TGCGCCAGCAGCTATGGACTAGCGGGGATGGCGACCTACAATGAGCAGTTCTTC.

This clonotype was seen a handful of times. The J gene is TRBJ2-3, the V gene TRBV7-2; D ambiguous. This CDR3 contains 14 residues. Per the germline V gene, CDR1 is SGHTA and CDR2 is FQGNSA. V was clipped by 5 bases and J by 0 bases, with 9 bases between them. The CDR3 coding sequence is TGTGCCAGCAGCCTACTACATAGCACAGATACGCAGTATTTT. This sequence encodes CASSLLHSTDTQYF.

This chain joins TRBV6-6 and TRBJ2-3; D may be TRBD1 (5 bases). Germline V gene sequence: CDR1 MNHNY, CDR2 SVGAGI (reference sequence). CDR3 length: 14 residues. The V gene lost 1 base and the J gene lost 1 base, with 6 bases spanning the gap. The CDR3 reads CASSYLQGTDTQYF. The DNA of the CDR3 is TGTGCCAGCAGTTACTTACAGGGCACAGATACGCAGTATTTT.

This clonotype was observed a handful of times. J is TRBJ2-5 and V is TRBV12-3 or TRBV12-4, with 12 bases fitting TRBD2. The V segment lost 6 bases and the J segment 4 bases; nucleotides outside the gene matches: 9. The CDR3 is 16 residues long. The CDR3 nucleotides read TGTGCCAGCAGAAGGGCTAGCGGGGGGGCCAGAGAGACCCAGTACTTC. As protein: CASRRASGGARETQYF.

This clonotype was seen at least ten times. The chain carries TRBV20-1 and TRBJ2-7; tentative D call: TRBD2 (6 bases). The CDR3 is 15 residues long. V lost 1 base and J 2 bases, leaving 15 bases between the germline ends. The V gene's germline CDR1 is DFQATT and CDR2 SNEGSKA (reference sequence). The CDR3, as DNA: TGCAGTGCTAGAGGTGGAGGGCGGGACGCCTACGAGCAGTACTTC. Its translation: CSARGGGRDAYEQYF.

V and J are TRBV15 and TRBJ1-2; D call uncertain. Per the germline V gene, CDR1 is LNHNV and CDR2 is YYDKDF (reference sequence). The CDR3 is made up of 13 amino acids. The V and J ends lost 1 base and 8 bases respectively, with 11 bases between them. For the CDR3, the DNA is TGTGCCACCAGCAGAGCTCAAGGCGGAGGCTACACCTTC. This codes for CATSRAQGGGYTF.

This rearrangement joins TRBV6-5 to TRBJ1-1; TRBD1 matches 7 bases. Looked up from germline, CDR1 is MNHEY and CDR2 is SVGAGI. Trimming cost V 2 bases and J 0 bases; bases outside gene matches: 3. This CDR3 region has 15 residues. The CDR3, as DNA: TGTGCCAGCAGTTACGACAGGGAAGTGAACACTGAAGCTTTCTTT. This translates into CASSYDREVNTEAFF.

The chain is built from TRBV16 and TRBJ1-5; D is uncertain. V lost 2 bases, J lost 2 bases, and 7 bases lay in between. CDR3 length: 14 amino acids. The germline CDR1 and CDR2 sequences are KGHSY and FQNENV. The CDR3 loop is CASSQIQGNQPQHF. The DNA for the CDR3 is TGTGCCAGCAGCCAAATCCAGGGCAATCAGCCCCAGCATTTT.

The gene calls are TRBV6-1 and TRBJ2-5, with D unclear. Germline assignment: CDR1 MNHNS and CDR2 SASEGT. The CDR3 is 12 amino acids. V lost 7 bases, J lost 1 base, and 7 bases lay in between. This CDR3 is CASIEFQETQYF. The CDR3 DNA is TGTGCCAGCATCGAGTTCCAAGAGACCCAGTACTTC.

This clonotype was picked up a small number of times. The J gene is TRBJ1-5, the V gene TRBV12-3 or TRBV12-4, with a possible D match to TRBD1 (5 bases). This CDR3 region has 13 residues. V gave up 5 bases and J gave up 6 bases, with 11 bases separating them. CDR3 loop: CASSRRVIQPQHF. CDR3 nucleotide sequence: TGTGCCAGCAGTCGCAGGGTAATTCAGCCCCAGCATTTT.

This clonotype was recorded only once. A junction boundary mismatches the germline segment, possibly from a read error. The chain employs TRBV28 and TRBJ2-1; D uncertain. The CDR3 is 13 residues long. Germline CDR1 MDHEN, CDR2 SYDVKM. The CDR3 spells CASSLTPRNERFF. The DNA of the CDR3 is TGTGCCAGCAGTTTGACCCCTCGGAATGAGCGGTTCTTC.

The chain couples TRBV4-3 to TRBJ2-2, with D tentatively TRBD2 (7 bases). The V and J ends lost 2 bases and 0 bases respectively, with 13 bases between them. CDR1 and CDR2 from the germline V gene are LGHNA and YSLEER. CDR3 size: 17 residues. The CDR3 sequence: CASSQNAGAANTGELFF. CDR3 nucleotide sequence: TGCGCCAGCAGCCAAAATGCGGGGGCAGCGAACACCGGGGAGCTGTTTTTT.

The J gene is TRBJ2-3, the V gene TRBV5-1; tentatively, D is TRBD2 (6 bases). V was shortened by 5 bases and J by 5 bases, with 12 bases between the two germline ends. CDR3 length equals 13 residues. Germline lookup yields CDR1 SGHRS and CDR2 YFSETQ. CDR3 in amino acids: CASRGDSRDTQYF. In DNA, the CDR3 is TGCGCCAGCAGGGGGGACTCAAGAGATACGCAGTATTTT.

The genes are TRBV11-2 and TRBJ2-1; maybe TRBD2 (6 bases). V was cut by 3 bases and J by 7 bases, with 16 bases left in between. Germline values: CDR1 SGHAT, CDR2 FQNNGV. This CDR3 contains 15 residues. The CDR3 DNA reads TGTGCCAGCAGCTTCGTCCGGGACTTAGGGAATGAGCAGTTCTTC. This codes for CASSFVRDLGNEQFF.